This paragraph covers one TCR beta chain sequence. What it binds is not known. This specimen belongs to a study of identifying expanded T cells in peripheral blood. Study-level points and caveats: Variance in clone template counts between approximately two-week samples significantly increased with total template count across all healthy donors. Technical replicates showed around 1.3 changed clones; approximately 2 weeks roughly 18; four weeks 19.

This table comes from immunoSEQ multiplex PCR, and its TCRdb copy is limited to in-frame clones, with some not included. Among approximately 120,000 clones listed, roughly 90% were seen once. V was clipped by 2 bases and J by 7 bases, with 21 bases between them. Germline CDR1 is SGHDN and CDR2 is FVKESK. The CDR3 spans 17 residues. Healthy donors had no documented immune events, such as infections, while sampled. The sequencing sample was made of blood. The origin of this receptor is a person aged 18 to 69 in good health. The chain has TRBV14 and TRBJ2-1; D possibly uses TRBD1 or TRBD2 (5 bases each). The CDR3 is CASSQFLGRQGRNEQFF. CDR3 bases: TGTGCCAGCAGCCAATTTTTAGGACGGCAGGGACGAAATGAGCAGTTCTTC.